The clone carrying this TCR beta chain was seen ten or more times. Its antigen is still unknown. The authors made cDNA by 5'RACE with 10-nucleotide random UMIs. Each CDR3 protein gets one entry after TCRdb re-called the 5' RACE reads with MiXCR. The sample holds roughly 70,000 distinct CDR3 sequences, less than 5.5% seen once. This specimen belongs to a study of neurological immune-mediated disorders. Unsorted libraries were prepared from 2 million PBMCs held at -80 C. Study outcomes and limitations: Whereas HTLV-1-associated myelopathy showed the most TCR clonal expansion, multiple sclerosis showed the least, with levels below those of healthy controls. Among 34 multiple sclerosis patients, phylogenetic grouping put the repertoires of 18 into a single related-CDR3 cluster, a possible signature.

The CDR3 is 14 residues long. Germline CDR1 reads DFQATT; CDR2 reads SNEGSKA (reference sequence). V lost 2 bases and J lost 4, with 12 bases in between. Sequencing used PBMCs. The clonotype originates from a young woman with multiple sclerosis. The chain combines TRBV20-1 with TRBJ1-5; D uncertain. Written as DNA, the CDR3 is TGCAGTGCTAGACCTAGCATGGGGAATCAGCCCCAGCATTTT. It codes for CSARPSMGNQPQHF.